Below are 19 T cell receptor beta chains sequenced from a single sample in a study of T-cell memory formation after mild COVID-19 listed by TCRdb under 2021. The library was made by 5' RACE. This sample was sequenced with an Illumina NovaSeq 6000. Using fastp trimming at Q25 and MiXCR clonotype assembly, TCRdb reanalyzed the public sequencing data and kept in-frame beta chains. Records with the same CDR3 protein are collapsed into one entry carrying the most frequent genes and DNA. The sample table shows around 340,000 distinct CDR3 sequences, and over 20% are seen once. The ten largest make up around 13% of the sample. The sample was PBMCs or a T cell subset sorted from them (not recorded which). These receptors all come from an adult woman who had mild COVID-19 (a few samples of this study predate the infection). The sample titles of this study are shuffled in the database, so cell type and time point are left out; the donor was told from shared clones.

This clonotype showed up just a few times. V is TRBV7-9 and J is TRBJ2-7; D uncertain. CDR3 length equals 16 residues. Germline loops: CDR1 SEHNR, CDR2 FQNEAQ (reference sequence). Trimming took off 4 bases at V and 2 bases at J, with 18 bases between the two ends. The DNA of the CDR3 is TGTGCCAGCAGCTCGATTAGGGCGAACGGGCCCTACGAGCAGTACTTC. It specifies CASSSIRANGPYEQYF.

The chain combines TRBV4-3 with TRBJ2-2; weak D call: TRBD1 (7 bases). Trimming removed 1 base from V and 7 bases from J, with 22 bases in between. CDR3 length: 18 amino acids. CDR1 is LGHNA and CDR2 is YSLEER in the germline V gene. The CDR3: CASSQVLAGGTGGGELFF. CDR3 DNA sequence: TGCGCCAGCAGCCAAGTACTAGCAGGGGGGACTGGAGGCGGGGAGCTGTTTTTT.

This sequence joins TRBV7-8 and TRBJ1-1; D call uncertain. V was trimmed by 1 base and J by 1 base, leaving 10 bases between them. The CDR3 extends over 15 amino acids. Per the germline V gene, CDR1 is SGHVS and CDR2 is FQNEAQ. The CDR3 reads CASSLEEGGNTEAFF. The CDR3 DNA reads TGTGCCAGCAGCTTAGAGGAGGGAGGGAACACTGAAGCTTTCTTT.

CDR3 DNA sequence: TGTGCCAGCAGTGACAGGGAGGGGAGGTATGGCTACACCTTC. It translates to CASSDREGRYGYTF. The gene calls are TRBV6-1 and TRBJ1-2; weak D call: TRBD1 (5 bases). V was trimmed by 3 bases and J by 5 bases, leaving 13 bases between them. Germline values: CDR1 MNHNS, CDR2 SASEGT. This CDR3 is built from 14 residues.

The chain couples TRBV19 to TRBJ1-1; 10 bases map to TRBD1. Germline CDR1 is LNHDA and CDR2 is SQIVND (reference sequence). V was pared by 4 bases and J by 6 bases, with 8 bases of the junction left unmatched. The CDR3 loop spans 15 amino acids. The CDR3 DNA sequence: TGTGCCAGTAGTACGCGACAGGGGGCGGATCCTGAAGCTTTCTTT. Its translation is CASSTRQGADPEAFF.

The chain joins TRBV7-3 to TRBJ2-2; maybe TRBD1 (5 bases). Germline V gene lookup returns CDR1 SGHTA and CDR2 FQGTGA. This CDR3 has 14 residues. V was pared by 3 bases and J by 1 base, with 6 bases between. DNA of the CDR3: TGTGCCAGCAGCTTTAGGGGGAACACCGGGGAGCTGTTTTTT. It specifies CASSFRGNTGELFF.

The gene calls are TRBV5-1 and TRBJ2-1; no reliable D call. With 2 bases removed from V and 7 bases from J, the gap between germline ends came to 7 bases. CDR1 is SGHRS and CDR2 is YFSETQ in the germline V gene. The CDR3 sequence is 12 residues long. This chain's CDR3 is CASSLLENEQFF. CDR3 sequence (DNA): TGCGCCAGCAGCTTACTGGAGAATGAGCAGTTCTTC.

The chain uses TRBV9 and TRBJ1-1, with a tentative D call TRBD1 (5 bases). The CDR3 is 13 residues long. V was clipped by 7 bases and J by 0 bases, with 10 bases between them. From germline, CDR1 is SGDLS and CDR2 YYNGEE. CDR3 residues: CASGDPLNTEAFF. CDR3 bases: TGTGCCAGCGGGGACCCCCTGAACACTGAAGCTTTCTTT.

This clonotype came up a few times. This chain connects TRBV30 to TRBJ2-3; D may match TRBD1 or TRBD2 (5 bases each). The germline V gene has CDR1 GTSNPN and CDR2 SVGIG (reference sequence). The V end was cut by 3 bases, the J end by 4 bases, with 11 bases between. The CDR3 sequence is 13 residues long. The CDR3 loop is CAWRLAGSDTQYF. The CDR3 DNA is TGTGCCTGGAGGCTAGCAGGGTCAGATACGCAGTATTTT.

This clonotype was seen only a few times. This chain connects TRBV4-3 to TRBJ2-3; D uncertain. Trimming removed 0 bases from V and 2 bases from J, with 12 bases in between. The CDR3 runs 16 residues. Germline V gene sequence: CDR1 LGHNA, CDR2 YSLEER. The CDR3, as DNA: TGCGCCAGCAGCCAAGATCGGGCAGATCCCACAGATACGCAGTATTTT. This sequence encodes CASSQDRADPTDTQYF.

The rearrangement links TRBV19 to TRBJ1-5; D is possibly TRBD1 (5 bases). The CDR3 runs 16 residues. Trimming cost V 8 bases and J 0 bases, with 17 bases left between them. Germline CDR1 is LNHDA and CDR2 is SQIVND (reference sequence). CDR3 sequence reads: CASFNGGGYSNQPQHF. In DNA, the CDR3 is TGTGCCAGTTTTAACGGTGGGGGATATAGCAATCAGCCCCAGCATTTT.

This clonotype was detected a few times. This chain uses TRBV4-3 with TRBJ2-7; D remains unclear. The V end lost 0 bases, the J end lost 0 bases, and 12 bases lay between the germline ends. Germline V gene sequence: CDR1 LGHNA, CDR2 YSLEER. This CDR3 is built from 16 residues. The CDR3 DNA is TGCGCCAGCAGCCAAGATCCTGCAGGATCCTCCTACGAGCAGTACTTC. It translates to CASSQDPAGSSYEQYF.

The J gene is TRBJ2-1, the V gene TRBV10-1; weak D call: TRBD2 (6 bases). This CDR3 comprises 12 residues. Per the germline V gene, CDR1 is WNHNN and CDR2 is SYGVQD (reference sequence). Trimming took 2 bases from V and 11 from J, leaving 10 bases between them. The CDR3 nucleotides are TGCGCCAGCAGTGAGCCGACTAGTAAGCAGTTCTTC. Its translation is CASSEPTSKQFF.

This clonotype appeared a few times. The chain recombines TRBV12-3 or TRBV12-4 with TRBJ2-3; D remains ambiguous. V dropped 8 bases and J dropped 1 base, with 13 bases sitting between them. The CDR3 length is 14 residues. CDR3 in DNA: TGTGCCAGCGCGGTTTTCACCGGCACAGATACGCAGTATTTT. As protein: CASAVFTGTDTQYF.

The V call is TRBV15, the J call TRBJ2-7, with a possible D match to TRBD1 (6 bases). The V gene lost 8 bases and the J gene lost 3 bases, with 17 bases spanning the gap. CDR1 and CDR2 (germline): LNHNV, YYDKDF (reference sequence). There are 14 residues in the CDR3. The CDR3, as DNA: TGTGCCACCTCACCCAGGGGTTTGATCTACGAGCAGTACTTC. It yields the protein CATSPRGLIYEQYF.

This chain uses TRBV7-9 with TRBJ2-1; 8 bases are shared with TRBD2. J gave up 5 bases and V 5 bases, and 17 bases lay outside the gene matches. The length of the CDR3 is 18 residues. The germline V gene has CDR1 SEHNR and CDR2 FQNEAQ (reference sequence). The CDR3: CASSRGRGSGSFDNEQFF. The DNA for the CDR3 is TGTGCCAGCAGCCGAGGTAGGGGGAGCGGGAGTTTCGACAATGAGCAGTTCTTC.

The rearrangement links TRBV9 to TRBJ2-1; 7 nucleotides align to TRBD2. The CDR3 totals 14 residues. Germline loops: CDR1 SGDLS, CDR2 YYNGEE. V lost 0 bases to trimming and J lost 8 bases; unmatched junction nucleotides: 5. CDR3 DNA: TGTGCCAGCAGCGTAGGGGGGGGGAGGTATGAGCAGTTCTTC. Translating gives CASSVGGGRYEQFF.

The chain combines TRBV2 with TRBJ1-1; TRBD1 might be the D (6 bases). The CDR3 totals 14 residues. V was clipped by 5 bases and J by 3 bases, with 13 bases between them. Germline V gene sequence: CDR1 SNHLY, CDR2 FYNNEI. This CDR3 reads CASSQGNRDTEAFF. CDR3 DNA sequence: TGTGCCAGCAGTCAGGGGAATAGGGACACTGAAGCTTTCTTT.

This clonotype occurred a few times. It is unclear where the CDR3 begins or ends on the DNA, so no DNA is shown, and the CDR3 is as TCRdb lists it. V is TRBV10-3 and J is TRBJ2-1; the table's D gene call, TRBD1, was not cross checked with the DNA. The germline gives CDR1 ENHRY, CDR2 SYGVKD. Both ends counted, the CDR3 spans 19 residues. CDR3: CAISSGQGTMSSSSGSRTF.